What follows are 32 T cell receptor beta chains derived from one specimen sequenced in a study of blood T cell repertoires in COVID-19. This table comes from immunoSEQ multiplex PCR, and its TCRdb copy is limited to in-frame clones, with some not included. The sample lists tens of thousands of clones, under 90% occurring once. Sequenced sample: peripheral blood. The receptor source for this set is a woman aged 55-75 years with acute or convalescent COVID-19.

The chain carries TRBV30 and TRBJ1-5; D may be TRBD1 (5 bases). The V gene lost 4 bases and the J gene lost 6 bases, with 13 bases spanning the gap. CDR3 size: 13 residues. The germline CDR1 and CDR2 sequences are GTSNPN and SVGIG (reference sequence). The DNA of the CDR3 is TGTGCCTGGACACGACAGAACGGTCAGCCCCAGCATTTT. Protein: CAWTRQNGQPQHF.

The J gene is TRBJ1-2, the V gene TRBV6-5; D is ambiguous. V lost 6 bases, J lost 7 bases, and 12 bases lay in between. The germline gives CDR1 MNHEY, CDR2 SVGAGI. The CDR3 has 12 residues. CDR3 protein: CASSQKGLGYTF. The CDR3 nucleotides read TGTGCCAGCAGCCAGAAAGGACTTGGCTACACCTTC.

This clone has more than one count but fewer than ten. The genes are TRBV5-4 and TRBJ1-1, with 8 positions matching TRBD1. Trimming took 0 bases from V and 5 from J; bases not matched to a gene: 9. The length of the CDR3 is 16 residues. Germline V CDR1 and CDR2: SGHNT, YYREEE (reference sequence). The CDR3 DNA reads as TGTGCCAGCAGCTTGGGGGCAGGGGGCGCAGGGACTGAAGCTTTCTTT. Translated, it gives CASSLGAGGAGTEAFF. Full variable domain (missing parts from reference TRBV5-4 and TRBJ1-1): ETGVTQSPTHLIKTRGQQVTLRCSSQSGHNTVSWYQQALGQGPQFIFQYYREEENGRGNFPPRFSGLQFPNYSSELNVNALELDDSALYLCASSLGAGGAGTEAFFGQGTRLTVV.

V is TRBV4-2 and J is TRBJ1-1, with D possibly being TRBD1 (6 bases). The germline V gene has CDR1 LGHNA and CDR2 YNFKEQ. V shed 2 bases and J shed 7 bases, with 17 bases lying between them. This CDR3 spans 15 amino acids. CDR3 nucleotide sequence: TGTGCCAGCAGCCAATTAGGGATTGAACAGGGTGAAGCTTTCTTT. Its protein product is CASSQLGIEQGEAFF.

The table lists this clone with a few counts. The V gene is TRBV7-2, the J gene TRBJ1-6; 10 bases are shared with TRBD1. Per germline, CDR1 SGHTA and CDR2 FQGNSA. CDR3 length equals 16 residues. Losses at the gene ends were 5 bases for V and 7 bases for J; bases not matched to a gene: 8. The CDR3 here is CASSRRMTGGNSPLHF. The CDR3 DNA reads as TGTGCCAGCAGCCGGAGGATGACAGGGGGCAATTCACCCCTCCACTTT.

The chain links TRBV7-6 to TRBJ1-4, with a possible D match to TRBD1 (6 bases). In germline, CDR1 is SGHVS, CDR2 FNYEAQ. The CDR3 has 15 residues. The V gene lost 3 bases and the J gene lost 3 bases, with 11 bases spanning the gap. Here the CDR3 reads CASSFTGPPNEKLFF. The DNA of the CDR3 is TGTGCCAGCAGCTTTACAGGGCCTCCTAATGAAAAACTGTTTTTT.

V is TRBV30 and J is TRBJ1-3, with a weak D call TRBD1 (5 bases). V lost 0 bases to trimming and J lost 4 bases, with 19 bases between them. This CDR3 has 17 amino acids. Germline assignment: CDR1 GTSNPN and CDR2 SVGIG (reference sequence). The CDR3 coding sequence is TGTGCCTGGAGTGTACCGATAGGGGCGCGCGCGGGAAACACCATATATTTT. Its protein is CAWSVPIGARAGNTIYF.

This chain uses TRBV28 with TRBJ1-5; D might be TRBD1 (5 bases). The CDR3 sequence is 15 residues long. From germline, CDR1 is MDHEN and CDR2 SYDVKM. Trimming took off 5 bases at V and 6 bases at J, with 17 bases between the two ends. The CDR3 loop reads CASSPAQGRGQPQHF. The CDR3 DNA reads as TGTGCCAGCAGTCCTGCTCAGGGTAGGGGTCAGCCCCAGCATTTT.

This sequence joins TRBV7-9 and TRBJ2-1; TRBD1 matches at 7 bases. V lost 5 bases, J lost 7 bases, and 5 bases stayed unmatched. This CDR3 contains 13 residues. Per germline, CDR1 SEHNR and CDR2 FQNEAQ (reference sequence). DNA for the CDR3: TGTGCCAGCAGCCTCACAGGGGTGAATGAGCAGTTCTTC. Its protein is CASSLTGVNEQFF.

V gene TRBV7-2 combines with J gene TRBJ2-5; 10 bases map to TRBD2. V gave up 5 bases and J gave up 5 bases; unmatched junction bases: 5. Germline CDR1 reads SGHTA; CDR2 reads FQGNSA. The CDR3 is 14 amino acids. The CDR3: CASSISAGGETQYF. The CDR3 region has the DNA TGTGCCAGCAGCATTTCAGCGGGGGGGGAGACCCAGTACTTC.

The CDR3 region has the DNA TGTGCCAGCAGTGATCTCGGTGAAGCTTTCTTT. Translated, it gives CASSDLGEAFF. V gene TRBV2 combines with J gene TRBJ1-1; D uncertain. Trimming removed 3 bases at V and 7 bases at J, with 6 bases between. The CDR3 is 11 residues long. CDR1 SNHLY and CDR2 FYNNEI come from the germline V gene.

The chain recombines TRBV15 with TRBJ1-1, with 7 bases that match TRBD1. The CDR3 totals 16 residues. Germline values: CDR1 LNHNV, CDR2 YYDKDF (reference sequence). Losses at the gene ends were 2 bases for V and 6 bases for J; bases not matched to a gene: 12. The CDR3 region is CATSRSWRQGGAEAFF. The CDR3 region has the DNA TGTGCCACCAGCAGATCGTGGAGACAGGGTGGGGCTGAAGCTTTCTTT.

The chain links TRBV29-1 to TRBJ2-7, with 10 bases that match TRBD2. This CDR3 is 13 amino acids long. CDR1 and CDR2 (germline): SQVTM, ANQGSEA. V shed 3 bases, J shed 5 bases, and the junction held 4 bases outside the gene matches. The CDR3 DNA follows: TGCAGCGTTGAGATCCTAGCGGGAGACGAGCAGTACTTC. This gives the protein CSVEILAGDEQYF.

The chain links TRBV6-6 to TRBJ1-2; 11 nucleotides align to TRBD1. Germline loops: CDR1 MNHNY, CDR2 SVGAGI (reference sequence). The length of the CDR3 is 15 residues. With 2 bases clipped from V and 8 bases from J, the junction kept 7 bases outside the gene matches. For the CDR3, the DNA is TGTGCCAGCAGTTACGAAGGACAGGGGGCGAGGGGCTACACCTTC. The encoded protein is CASSYEGQGARGYTF.

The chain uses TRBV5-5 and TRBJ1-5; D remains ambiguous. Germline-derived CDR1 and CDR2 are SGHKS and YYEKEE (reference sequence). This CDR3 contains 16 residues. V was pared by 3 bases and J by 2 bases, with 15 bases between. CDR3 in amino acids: CASSSIIGSGNQPQHF. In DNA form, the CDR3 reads TGTGCCAGCAGCTCCATTATCGGTTCCGGCAATCAGCCCCAGCATTTT.

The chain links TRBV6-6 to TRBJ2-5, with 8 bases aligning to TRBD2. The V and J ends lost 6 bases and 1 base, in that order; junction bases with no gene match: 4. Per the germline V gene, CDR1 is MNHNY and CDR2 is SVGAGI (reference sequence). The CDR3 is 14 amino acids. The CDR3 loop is CASSKSGGQETQYF. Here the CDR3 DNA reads TGTGCCAGCAGCAAAAGCGGGGGCCAAGAGACCCAGTACTTC.

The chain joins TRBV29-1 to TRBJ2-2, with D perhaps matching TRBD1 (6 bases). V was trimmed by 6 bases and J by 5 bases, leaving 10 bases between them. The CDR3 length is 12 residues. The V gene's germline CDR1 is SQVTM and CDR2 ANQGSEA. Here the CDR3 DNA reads TGCAGCGTCGCTCAGGGGACCGGGGAGCTGTTTTTT. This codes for CSVAQGTGELFF.

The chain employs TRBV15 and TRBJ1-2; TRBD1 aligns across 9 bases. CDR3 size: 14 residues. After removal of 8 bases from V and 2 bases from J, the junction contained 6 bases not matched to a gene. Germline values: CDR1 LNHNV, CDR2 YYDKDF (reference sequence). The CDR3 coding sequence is TGTGCCACCGAAACCGGGACAGGGAACTATGGCTACACCTTC. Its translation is CATETGTGNYGYTF.

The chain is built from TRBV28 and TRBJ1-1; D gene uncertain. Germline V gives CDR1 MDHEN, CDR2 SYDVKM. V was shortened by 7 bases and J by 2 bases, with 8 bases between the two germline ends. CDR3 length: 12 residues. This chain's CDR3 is CASNGRNTEAFF. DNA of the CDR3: TGTGCCAGCAATGGCCGAAACACTGAAGCTTTCTTT. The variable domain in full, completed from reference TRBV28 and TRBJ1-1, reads DVKVTQSSRYLVKRTGEKVFLECVQDMDHENMFWYRQDPGLGLRLIYFSYDVKMKEKGDIPEGYSVSREKKERFSLILESASTNQTSMYLCASNGRNTEAFFGQGTRLTVV.

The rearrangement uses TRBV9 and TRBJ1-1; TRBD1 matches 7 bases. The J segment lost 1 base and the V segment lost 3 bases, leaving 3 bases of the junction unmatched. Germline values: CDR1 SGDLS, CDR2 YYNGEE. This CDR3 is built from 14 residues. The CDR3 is CASSAWDRNTEAFF. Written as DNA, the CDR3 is TGTGCCAGCAGCGCTTGGGACAGGAACACTGAAGCTTTCTTT.

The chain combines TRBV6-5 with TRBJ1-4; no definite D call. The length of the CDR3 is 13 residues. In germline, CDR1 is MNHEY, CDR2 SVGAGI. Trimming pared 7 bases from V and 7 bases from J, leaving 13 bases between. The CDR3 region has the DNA TGTGCCAGCACCTCTAATGCTGGTGAAAAACTGTTTTTT. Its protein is CASTSNAGEKLFF.

The CDR3 region has the DNA TGTGCCAGCAGGCAAACAGGGATTCAGCCCCAGCATTTT. Translation: CASRQTGIQPQHF. The J gene is TRBJ1-5, the V gene TRBV27, with a weak D call TRBD1 (6 bases). Per germline, CDR1 MNHEY and CDR2 SMNVEV (reference sequence). The CDR3 covers 13 residues. V was trimmed by 6 bases and J by 6 bases, leaving 12 bases between them.

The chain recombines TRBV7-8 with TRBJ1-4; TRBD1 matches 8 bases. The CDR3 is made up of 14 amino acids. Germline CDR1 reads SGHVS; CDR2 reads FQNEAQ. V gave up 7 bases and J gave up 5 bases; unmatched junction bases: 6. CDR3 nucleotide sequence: TGTGCCAGCACCAGGGGACAGGCAAATGAAAAACTGTTTTTT. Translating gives CASTRGQANEKLFF.

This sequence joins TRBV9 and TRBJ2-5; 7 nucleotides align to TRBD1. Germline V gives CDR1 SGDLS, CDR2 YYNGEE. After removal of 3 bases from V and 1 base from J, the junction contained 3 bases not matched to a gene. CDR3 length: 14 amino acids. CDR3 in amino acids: CASSAGQRQETQYF. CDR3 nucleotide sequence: TGTGCCAGCAGCGCGGGACAGCGCCAAGAGACCCAGTACTTC.

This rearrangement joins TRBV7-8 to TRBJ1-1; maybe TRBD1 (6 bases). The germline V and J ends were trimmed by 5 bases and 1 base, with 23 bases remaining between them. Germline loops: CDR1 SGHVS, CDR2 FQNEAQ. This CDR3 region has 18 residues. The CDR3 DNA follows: TGTGCCAGCAGCGCAACACCCTGGGACATCTTGAAGAACACTGAAGCTTTCTTT. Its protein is CASSATPWDILKNTEAFF.

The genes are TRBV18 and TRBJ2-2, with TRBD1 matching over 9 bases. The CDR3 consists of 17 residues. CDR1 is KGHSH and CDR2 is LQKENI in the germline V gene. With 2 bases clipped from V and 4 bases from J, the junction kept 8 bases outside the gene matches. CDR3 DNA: TGTGCCAGCTCACCATTTCGGGGACAGGGACCCACCGGGGAGCTGTTTTTT. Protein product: CASSPFRGQGPTGELFF.

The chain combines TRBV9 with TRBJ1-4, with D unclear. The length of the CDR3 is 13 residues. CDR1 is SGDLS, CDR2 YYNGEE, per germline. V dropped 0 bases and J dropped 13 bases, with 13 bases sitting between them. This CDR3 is CASSVGPEPGLFF. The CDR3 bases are TGTGCCAGCAGCGTAGGTCCGGAACCAGGACTGTTTTTT. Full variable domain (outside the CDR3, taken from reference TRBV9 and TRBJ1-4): DSGVTQTPKHLITATGQRVTLRCSPRSGDLSVYWYQQSLDQGLQFLIQYYNGEERAKGNILERFSAQQFPDLHSELNLSSLELGDSALYFCASSVGPEPGLFFGSGTQLSVL.

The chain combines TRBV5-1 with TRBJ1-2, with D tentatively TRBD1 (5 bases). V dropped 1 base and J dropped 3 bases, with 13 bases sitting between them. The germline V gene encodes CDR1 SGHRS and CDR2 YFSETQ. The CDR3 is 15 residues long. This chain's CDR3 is CASSLSLGEDYGYTF. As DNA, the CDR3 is TGCGCCAGCAGCTTGTCACTGGGGGAGGACTATGGCTACACCTTC.

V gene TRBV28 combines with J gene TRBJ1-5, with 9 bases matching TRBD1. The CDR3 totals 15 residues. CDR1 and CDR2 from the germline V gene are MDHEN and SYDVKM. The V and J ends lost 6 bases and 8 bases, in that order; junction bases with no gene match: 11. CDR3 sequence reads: CASSANRGRLEPQHF. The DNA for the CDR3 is TGTGCCAGCAGCGCCAACAGGGGGCGCTTAGAGCCCCAGCATTTT.

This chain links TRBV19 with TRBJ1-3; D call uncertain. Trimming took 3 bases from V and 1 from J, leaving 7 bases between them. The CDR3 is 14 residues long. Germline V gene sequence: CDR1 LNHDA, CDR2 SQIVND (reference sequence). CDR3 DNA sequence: TGTGCCAGTAGTATTTTCGGTTCTGGAAACACCATATATTTT. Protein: CASSIFGSGNTIYF. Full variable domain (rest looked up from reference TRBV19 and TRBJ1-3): DGGITQSPKYLFRKEGQNVTLSCEQNLNHDAMYWYRQDPGQGLRLIYYSQIVNDFQKGDIAEGYSVSREKKESFPLTVTSAQKNPTAFYLCASSIFGSGNTIYFGEGSWLTVV.

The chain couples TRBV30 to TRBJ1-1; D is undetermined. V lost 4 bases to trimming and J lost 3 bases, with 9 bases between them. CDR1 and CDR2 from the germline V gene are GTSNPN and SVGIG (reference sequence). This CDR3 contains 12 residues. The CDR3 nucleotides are TGTGCCTGGATCCCTGGGCACACTGAAGCTTTCTTT. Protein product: CAWIPGHTEAFF.

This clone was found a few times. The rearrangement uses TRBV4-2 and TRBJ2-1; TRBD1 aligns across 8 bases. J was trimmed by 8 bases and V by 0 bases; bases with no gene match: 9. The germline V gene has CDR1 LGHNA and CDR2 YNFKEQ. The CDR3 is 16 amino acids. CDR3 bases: TGTGCCAGCAGCCAAGATCTTCCAGGGGGCGTCTATGAGCAGTTCTTC. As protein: CASSQDLPGGVYEQFF.